The source of this T cell receptor (beta chain) is a study of cytomegalovirus exposure and HLA in healthy donors. Study observations and caveats: Data from an earlier analysis indicated that most TCR beta V segments were productive either about 87% or about 30% of the time.

PCR used 60 Vbeta primers and 13 Jbeta primers. Produced via immunoSEQ multiplex PCR; TCRdb's table is partial and in-frame only. The repertoire holds some 160,000 clones, roughly 82% seen once, with under 2% in the top ten. From germline, CDR1 is SGHVS and CDR2 FNYEAQ. The J segment lost 10 bases and the V segment lost 1 base, leaving 10 bases of the junction unmatched. The length of the CDR3 is 16 residues. Note on this clone: What it recognizes is unknown.

This TCR came from a woman in her 30s in good health and CMV-seronegative. The genes are TRBV7-6 and TRBJ1-6; 7 bases line up with TRBD1. Specimen: PBMCs. As DNA, the CDR3 is TGTGCCAGCAGCTTAGAGGGGGCAGGGAAGTACTCACCCCTCCACTTT. This codes for CASSLEGAGKYSPLHF.